One and the same sample provided the 3 T cell receptor beta chains below, sequenced in a study of T-cell reconstitution after alpha-beta-depleted transplantation in children. Molecular barcoding with unique molecular identifiers was used for the TCRbeta library. Each CDR3 protein gets one entry after TCRdb re-called the PCR reads with MiXCR. The sample has 530,000 or so distinct CDR3 sequences, 25% to 30% seen once. The sample was PBMCs, taken before TCRalphabeta/CD19-depleted stem cell transplant. All receptors derive from a boy in the first two years of life with Wiskott-Aldrich syndrome, due to receive a stem cell transplant.

This clonotype came up many times. The J gene is TRBJ1-3, the V gene TRBV29-1; 9 bases agree with TRBD1. The length of the CDR3 is 13 residues. Germline V gene data show CDR1 as SQVTM and CDR2 as ANQGSEA. The trim removed 4 bases at V and 4 bases at J, leaving 2 bases unmatched. The CDR3 reads CSVAGQGGNTIYF. The CDR3 region has the DNA TGCAGCGTTGCAGGACAGGGGGGAAACACCATATATTTT.

The rearrangement uses TRBV24-1 and TRBJ2-7; unclear D gene. Trimming stripped 0 bases from V and 6 bases from J, with 5 bases between. The germline CDR1 and CDR2 sequences are KGHDR and SFDVKD. This CDR3 region has 12 residues. As DNA, the CDR3 is TGTGCCACCAGTGATTTGCGCGGCGAGCAGTACTTC. Translated: CATSDLRGEQYF.

V usage is TRBV10-1 and J usage is TRBJ2-2; 8 bases agree with TRBD2. With V trimmed by 2 bases and J by 1 base, 21 bases remained unmatched. CDR3 length: 22 amino acids. From germline, CDR1 is WNHNN and CDR2 SYGVQD (reference sequence). CDR3 sequence (DNA): TGCGCCAGCAGTGAGCCGATATCCCCCGTCCGCGGGACTAGATGGAACACCGGGGAGCTGTTTTTT. It translates to CASSEPISPVRGTRWNTGELFF.